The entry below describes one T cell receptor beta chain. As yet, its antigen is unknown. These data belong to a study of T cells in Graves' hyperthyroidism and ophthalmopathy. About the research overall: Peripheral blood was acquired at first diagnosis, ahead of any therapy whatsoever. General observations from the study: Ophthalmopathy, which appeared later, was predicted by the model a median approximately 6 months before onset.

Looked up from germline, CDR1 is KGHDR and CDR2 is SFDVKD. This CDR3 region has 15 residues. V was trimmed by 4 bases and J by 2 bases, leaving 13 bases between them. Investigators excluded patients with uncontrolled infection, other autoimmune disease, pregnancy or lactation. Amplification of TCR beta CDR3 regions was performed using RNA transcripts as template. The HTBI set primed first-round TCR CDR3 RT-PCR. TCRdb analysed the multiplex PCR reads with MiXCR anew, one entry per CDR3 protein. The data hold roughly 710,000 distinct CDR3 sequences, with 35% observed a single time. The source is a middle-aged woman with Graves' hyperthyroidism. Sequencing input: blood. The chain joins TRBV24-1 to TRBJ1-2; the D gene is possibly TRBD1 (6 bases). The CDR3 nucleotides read TGTGCCACCAGTGACCCCACTACAGGGAACTATGGCTACACCTTC. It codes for CATSDPTTGNYGYTF.